This T cell receptor beta chain was documented in a study of regulatory T cells in long-lasting Graves disease. This clonotype has a handful of counts. The antigen is undetermined. This likely comes from a read error, as the CDR3 has no conserved phenylalanine or tryptophan at its end. The CDR3 extends over 13 amino acids. Germline V gene sequence: CDR1 SGHTA, CDR2 FQGNSA. V was trimmed by 1 base and J by 2 bases, leaving 5 bases between them. To make TCR beta libraries, researchers used iRepertoire HTBI primers and Arm-PCR of CDR3 regions. MiXCR, applied by TCRdb to the multiplex PCR reads, yields one record per CDR3 protein. In the table there are roughly 470,000 distinct CDR3 sequences, around 20% of which are singletons. Time point reported: persistent/refractory GD, antithyroid drugs over 5 years with positive TRAb. Isolated PBMC RNA provided the starting material for the TCR library. Study observations and caveats: Persistent patients shared some 2,500 public clonotypes among themselves. Newly diagnosed patients shared fewer, at about a thousand.

The origin of this receptor is a female donor with Graves disease. The V gene is TRBV7-2, the J gene TRBJ1-1; D ambiguous. The source material was peripheral blood mononuclear cells (PBMCs), sampled when the disease was refractory, from a patient treated with antithyroid drugs. CDR3 sequence: CASSLGSNTEAFL. The CDR3 nucleotides read TGTGCCAGCAGCTTAGGAAGTAACACTGAAGCTTTCCTT.